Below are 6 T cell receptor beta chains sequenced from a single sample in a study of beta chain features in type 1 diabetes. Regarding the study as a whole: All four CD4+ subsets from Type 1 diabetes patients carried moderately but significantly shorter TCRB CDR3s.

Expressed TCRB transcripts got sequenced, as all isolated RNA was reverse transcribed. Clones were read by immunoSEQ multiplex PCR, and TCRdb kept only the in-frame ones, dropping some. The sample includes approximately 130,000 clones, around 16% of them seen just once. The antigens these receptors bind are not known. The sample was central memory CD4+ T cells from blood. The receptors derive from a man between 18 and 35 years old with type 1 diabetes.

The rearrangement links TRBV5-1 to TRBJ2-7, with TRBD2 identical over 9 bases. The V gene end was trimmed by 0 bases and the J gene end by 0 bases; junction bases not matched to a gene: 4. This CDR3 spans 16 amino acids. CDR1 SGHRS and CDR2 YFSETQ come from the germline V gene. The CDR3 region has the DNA TGCGCCAGCAGCTTGGATCCTAGCGGGATCTCCTACGAGCAGTACTTC. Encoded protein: CASSLDPSGISYEQYF.

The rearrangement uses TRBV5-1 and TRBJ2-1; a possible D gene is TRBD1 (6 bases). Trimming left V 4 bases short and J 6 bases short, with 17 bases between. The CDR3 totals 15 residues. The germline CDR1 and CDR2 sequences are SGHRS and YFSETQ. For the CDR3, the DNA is TGCGCCAGCAGCGGGCTGGTACAGGGCTCCAATGAGCAGTTCTTC. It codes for CASSGLVQGSNEQFF.

CDR3 coding DNA: TGTGCCACCAGCAGAAACTTGGATACGCAGTATTTT. This sequence encodes CATSRNLDTQYF. This chain connects TRBV15 to TRBJ2-3, with D uncertain. V was clipped by 2 bases and J by 6 bases, with 6 bases between them. The CDR3 consists of 12 residues. The germline V gene has CDR1 LNHNV and CDR2 YYDKDF (reference sequence).

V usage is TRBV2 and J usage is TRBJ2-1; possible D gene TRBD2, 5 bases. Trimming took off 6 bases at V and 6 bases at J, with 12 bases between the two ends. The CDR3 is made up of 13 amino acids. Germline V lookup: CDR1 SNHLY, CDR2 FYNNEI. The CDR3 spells CASRVEGANEQFF. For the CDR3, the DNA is TGTGCCAGCAGGGTAGAGGGTGCCAATGAGCAGTTCTTC.

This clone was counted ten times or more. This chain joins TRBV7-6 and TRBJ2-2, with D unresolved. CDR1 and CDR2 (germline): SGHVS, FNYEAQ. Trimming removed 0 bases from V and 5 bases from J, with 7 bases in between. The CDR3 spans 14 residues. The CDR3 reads CASSLASLTGELFF. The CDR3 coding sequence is TGTGCCAGCAGCTTAGCGTCCCTTACCGGGGAGCTGTTTTTT.

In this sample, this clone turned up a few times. CDR3 in amino acids: CASSQDLQGGSETQYF. CDR3 in DNA: TGTGCCAGCAGCCAAGATCTCCAGGGGGGTTCAGAGACCCAGTACTTC. This chain uses TRBV4-2 with TRBJ2-5, with D perhaps matching TRBD1 (7 bases). Germline-derived CDR1 and CDR2 are LGHNA and YNFKEQ. The length of the CDR3 is 16 residues. Trimming left V 0 bases short and J 4 bases short, with 15 bases between.